These T cell receptor beta chains were read from a single sample in a study of cytomegalovirus exposure and HLA in healthy donors. Libraries were prepared by immunoSEQ multiplex PCR; TCRdb keeps only in-frame clonotypes and omits some of them. The sample is made up of about 150,000 clones, and the top ten hold about 1.7% of it. Sequenced material: PBMCs. The receptors were gathered from a woman aged 45-65 years in good health and CMV-seronegative. Each CDR3 is given with its conserved first and last residue. Fields, in order: CDR3 protein, CDR3 DNA, V gene, J gene, D gene. The D gene is left open where the match is weak.

cdr3_aa: CASSESWGEAPTESEAFF
cdr3_nt: TGCGCCAGCAGTGAGTCGTGGGGGGAAGCTCCAACGGAGTCTGAAGCTTTCTTT
v_call: TRBV10-1
j_call: TRBJ1-1
d_call: -

cdr3_aa: CAWSVLSLAPSYEQYF
cdr3_nt: TGTGCCTGGAGTGTACTATCTCTAGCGCCCTCCTACGAGCAGTACTTC
v_call: TRBV30
j_call: TRBJ2-7
d_call: -

cdr3_aa: CASSLLRQETYGYTF
cdr3_nt: TGTGCCAGCAGCTTGTTGAGACAGGAAACTTATGGCTACACCTTC
v_call: TRBV5-8
j_call: TRBJ1-2
d_call: -

cdr3_aa: CAWSSKGAVTEAFF
cdr3_nt: TGTGCCTGGAGTTCCAAGGGGGCGGTCACTGAAGCTTTCTTT
v_call: TRBV30
j_call: TRBJ1-1
d_call: TRBD1

cdr3_aa: CASSFTGRENTEAFF
cdr3_nt: TGTGCCAGCAGCTTTACAGGGAGAGAGAACACTGAAGCTTTCTTT
v_call: TRBV9
j_call: TRBJ1-1
d_call: -

cdr3_aa: CASSQESRGLAGDEQFF
cdr3_nt: TGTGCCAGCAGCCAAGAGTCCCGGGGACTAGCGGGGGATGAGCAGTTCTTC
v_call: TRBV4-2
j_call: TRBJ2-1
d_call: TRBD2

cdr3_aa: CASSQSRGNQPQHF
cdr3_nt: TGTGCCAGCAGCCAGTCCAGGGGCAATCAGCCCCAGCATTTT
v_call: TRBV4-2
j_call: TRBJ1-5
d_call: -

cdr3_aa: CASYSEQGLTEAFF
cdr3_nt: TGCGCCAGCTACTCGGAACAGGGGTTAACTGAAGCTTTCTTT
v_call: TRBV5-1
j_call: TRBJ1-1
d_call: TRBD1

cdr3_aa: CASSFPGGSETQYF
cdr3_nt: TGTGCCAGCAGCTTCCCCGGCGGGTCGGAGACCCAGTACTTC
v_call: TRBV5-5
j_call: TRBJ2-5
d_call: -

cdr3_aa: CASKFGGGTGELFF
cdr3_nt: TGTGCCAGTAAGTTCGGCGGAGGCACCGGGGAGCTGTTTTTT
v_call: TRBV19
j_call: TRBJ2-2
d_call: -

cdr3_aa: CASSPAFSGTSEQFF
cdr3_nt: TGTGCCAGCTCACCGGCGTTCAGCGGTACTAGTGAGCAGTTCTTC
v_call: TRBV18
j_call: TRBJ2-1
d_call: -

cdr3_aa: CAIRPDRGPQETQYF
cdr3_nt: TGTGCCATCAGGCCGGACAGGGGGCCACAAGAGACCCAGTACTTC
v_call: TRBV10-3
j_call: TRBJ2-5
d_call: TRBD1

cdr3_aa: CASSLDRGVPYEQYF
cdr3_nt: TGTGCCAGCAGCCTCGACAGGGGGGTTCCCTACGAGCAGTACTTC
v_call: TRBV7-3
j_call: TRBJ2-7
d_call: TRBD1

cdr3_aa: CASSLPGVDYGYTF
cdr3_nt: TGTGCCAGCAGCTTGCCGGGGGTAGACTATGGCTACACCTTC
v_call: TRBV5-6
j_call: TRBJ1-2
d_call: -

cdr3_aa: CATESAGGTDTQYF
cdr3_nt: TGTGCCACCGAGTCGGCGGGGGGAACAGATACGCAGTATTTT
v_call: TRBV6-1
j_call: TRBJ2-3
d_call: TRBD2

cdr3_aa: CASSTSGGQNYNSPLHF
cdr3_nt: TGTGCCAGTAGTACCAGTGGAGGGCAGAACTATAATTCACCCCTCCACTTT
v_call: TRBV19
j_call: TRBJ1-6
d_call: -

cdr3_aa: CASSVEETTSGRMETQYF
cdr3_nt: TGTGCCAGCAGCGTAGAGGAAACAACTAGCGGGAGGATGGAGACCCAGTACTTC
v_call: TRBV9
j_call: TRBJ2-5
d_call: TRBD2

cdr3_aa: CASSGAGGVDTEAFF
cdr3_nt: TGCGCCAGCAGCGGGGCGGGAGGAGTGGACACTGAAGCTTTCTTT
v_call: TRBV4-1
j_call: TRBJ1-1
d_call: -

cdr3_aa: CASSLGQGQETQYF
cdr3_nt: TGTGCCAGCAGTTTGGGACAGGGCCAAGAGACCCAGTACTTC
v_call: TRBV5-8
j_call: TRBJ2-5
d_call: TRBD1

cdr3_aa: CASSSGQGAGNQPQHF
cdr3_nt: TGTGCCAGCAGTTCCGGACAGGGGGCCGGGAATCAGCCCCAGCATTTT
v_call: TRBV6-6
j_call: TRBJ1-5
d_call: TRBD1

cdr3_aa: CASSQAPGNAGYGYTF
cdr3_nt: TGCGCCAGCAGCCAAGCCCCTGGTAACGCGGGGTATGGCTACACCTTC
v_call: TRBV4-1
j_call: TRBJ1-2
d_call: -

cdr3_aa: CASSRENSPLHF
cdr3_nt: TGTGCCAGCAGTCGGGAGAATTCACCCCTCCACTTT
v_call: TRBV6-6
j_call: TRBJ1-6
d_call: -

cdr3_aa: CASSLGASNQPQHF
cdr3_nt: TGTGCCAGCAGCTTAGGGGCCAGCAATCAGCCCCAGCATTTT
v_call: TRBV7-6
j_call: TRBJ1-5
d_call: -

cdr3_aa: CASSIQGAANYGYTF
cdr3_nt: TGTGCCAGCAGTATTCAGGGGGCCGCTAACTATGGCTACACCTTC
v_call: TRBV6-1
j_call: TRBJ1-2
d_call: TRBD1

cdr3_aa: CASSRSIETSYEQYF
cdr3_nt: TGTGCCAGCAGCCGATCTATAGAAACGTCCTACGAGCAGTACTTC
v_call: TRBV7-2
j_call: TRBJ2-7
d_call: -

cdr3_aa: CAWSVLLNYGYTF
cdr3_nt: TGTGCCTGGAGTGTACTGCTAAACTATGGCTACACCTTC
v_call: TRBV30
j_call: TRBJ1-2
d_call: -

cdr3_aa: CASSFGRAGTGNQPQHF
cdr3_nt: TGTGCCAGCAGCTTTGGACGGGCGGGGACAGGCAATCAGCCCCAGCATTTT
v_call: TRBV7-9
j_call: TRBJ1-5
d_call: TRBD1

cdr3_aa: CASSFGWQGNQPQHF
cdr3_nt: TGTGCCAGCAGTTTCGGTTGGCAGGGTAATCAGCCCCAGCATTTT
v_call: TRBV28
j_call: TRBJ1-5
d_call: -

cdr3_aa: CASSLGQAEYTDTQYF
cdr3_nt: TGCGCCAGCAGCTTGGGGCAGGCTGAATACACAGATACGCAGTATTTT
v_call: TRBV5-1
j_call: TRBJ2-3
d_call: -

cdr3_aa: CASSITAIPGELFF
cdr3_nt: TGTGCCAGTAGTATTACCGCTATTCCCGGGGAGCTGTTTTTT
v_call: TRBV19
j_call: TRBJ2-2
d_call: -

cdr3_aa: CASSFPGQGARGYTF
cdr3_nt: TGTGCCAGCAGTTTCCCCGGACAGGGGGCGCGGGGCTACACCTTC
v_call: TRBV28
j_call: TRBJ1-2
d_call: TRBD1

cdr3_aa: CASSQDLEGAGSYEQYF
cdr3_nt: TGCGCCAGCAGTCAAGATTTGGAGGGGGCGGGCTCCTACGAGCAGTACTTC
v_call: TRBV4-3
j_call: TRBJ2-7
d_call: -

cdr3_aa: CASRPGTAYGNTIYF
cdr3_nt: TGTGCCAGCAGACCCGGGACAGCCTATGGAAACACCATATATTTT
v_call: TRBV6-5
j_call: TRBJ1-3
d_call: TRBD1

cdr3_aa: CASSIGGVLSGNTIYF
cdr3_nt: TGTGCCAGCAGCATCGGGGGGGTCCTCTCTGGAAACACCATATATTTT
v_call: TRBV7-9
j_call: TRBJ1-3
d_call: -

cdr3_aa: CASTPGQAGETQYF
cdr3_nt: TGCGCCAGCACCCCGGGACAGGCGGGTGAGACCCAGTACTTC
v_call: TRBV5-1
j_call: TRBJ2-5
d_call: TRBD1

cdr3_aa: CASSLSSEQYF
cdr3_nt: TGTGCCAGCAGTCTTTCGTCCGAGCAGTACTTC
v_call: TRBV28
j_call: TRBJ2-7
d_call: -

cdr3_aa: CAWSQYQGTVLPMNTEAFF
cdr3_nt: TGTGCCTGGAGTCAATATCAGGGGACAGTTCTACCAATGAACACTGAAGCTTTCTTT
v_call: TRBV30
j_call: TRBJ1-1
d_call: TRBD1

cdr3_aa: CATRVGGYYEQYF
cdr3_nt: TGTGCCACCAGGGTCGGGGGATACTACGAGCAGTACTTC
v_call: TRBV15
j_call: TRBJ2-7
d_call: -

cdr3_aa: CASSVDGGASIYNEQFF
cdr3_nt: TGTGCCAGCAGCGTAGATGGGGGGGCATCAATTTACAATGAGCAGTTCTTC
v_call: TRBV9
j_call: TRBJ2-1
d_call: -

cdr3_aa: CASSAYRARNTEAFF
cdr3_nt: TGTGCCAGCAGCGCCTACAGGGCAAGGAACACTGAAGCTTTCTTT
v_call: TRBV5-6
j_call: TRBJ1-1
d_call: -

cdr3_aa: CASSSRDEQYF
cdr3_nt: TGCGCCAGCAGCTCCAGGGACGAGCAGTACTTC
v_call: TRBV5-1
j_call: TRBJ2-7
d_call: -

cdr3_aa: CASTLRASGTTDTQYF
cdr3_nt: TGTGCCAGCACCCTCAGGGCTAGCGGGACCACAGATACGCAGTATTTT
v_call: TRBV5-4
j_call: TRBJ2-3
d_call: TRBD2

cdr3_aa: CASSHPDRYQPQHF
cdr3_nt: TGTGCCAGCAGCCACCCGGACAGATATCAGCCCCAGCATTTT
v_call: TRBV28
j_call: TRBJ1-5
d_call: -

cdr3_aa: CASSPSRSGQREKLFF
cdr3_nt: TGTGCCAGCTCACCCTCCCGCTCGGGACAGCGCGAAAAACTGTTTTTT
v_call: TRBV18
j_call: TRBJ1-4
d_call: TRBD1

cdr3_aa: CASSVLRDTYNEQFF
cdr3_nt: TGCGCCAGCAGCGTACTCCGGGACACCTACAATGAGCAGTTCTTC
v_call: TRBV4-1
j_call: TRBJ2-1
d_call: -